The 10 T cell receptor beta chains given below trace back to one sample, sequenced in a study of T cell responses to AZD1222 COVID-19 vaccine. Assay used: immunoSEQ multiplex PCR; TCRdb lists only in-frame clones, some missing. Its listing shows under 150,000 clones. The sample comprised peripheral blood. These receptors were taken from an adult in good health.

CDR3 bases: TGTGCCAGCTCCCCTCCCCCCGGACACCCGTACCAAGAGACCCAGTACTTC. It specifies CASSPPPGHPYQETQYF. V gene TRBV18 combines with J gene TRBJ2-5; D may be TRBD1 (5 bases). This CDR3 contains 17 residues. Germline V gene data show CDR1 as KGHSH and CDR2 as LQKENI. V dropped 6 bases and J dropped 0 bases, with 20 bases sitting between them.

The chain carries TRBV7-6 and TRBJ1-2, with 10 positions matching TRBD1. The CDR3 extends over 16 amino acids. J lost 4 bases, V lost 3 bases, and 8 bases had no gene match. CDR1 and CDR2 from the germline V gene are SGHVS and FNYEAQ. The CDR3: CASSFGRDRGSYGYTF. The CDR3 DNA sequence: TGTGCCAGCAGCTTCGGAAGGGACAGGGGCAGCTATGGCTACACCTTC.

This chain connects TRBV5-4 to TRBJ2-2; possibly TRBD1 for D (6 bases). The germline gives CDR1 SGHNT, CDR2 YYREEE (reference sequence). Deletions cut 0 bases from V and 5 bases from J, with 11 bases between. The CDR3 extends over 15 amino acids. The CDR3 loop reads CASSLDRDWTGELFF. The DNA for the CDR3 is TGTGCCAGCAGCTTGGACAGGGATTGGACCGGGGAGCTGTTTTTT. The full variable domain, with the rest looked up from reference TRBV5-4 and TRBJ2-2, is ETGVTQSPTHLIKTRGQQVTLRCSSQSGHNTVSWYQQALGQGPQFIFQYYREEENGRGNFPPRFSGLQFPNYSSELNVNALELDDSALYLCASSLDRDWTGELFFGEGSRLTVL.

V usage is TRBV7-2 and J usage is TRBJ1-1; D unresolved. Germline CDR1 reads SGHTA; CDR2 reads FQGNSA. This CDR3 comprises 13 residues. V was clipped by 6 bases and J by 3 bases, with 11 bases between them. CDR3 coding DNA: TGTGCCAGCAGTTTTGAGGGATACACTGAAGCTTTCTTT. This sequence encodes CASSFEGYTEAFF.

V gene TRBV19 combines with J gene TRBJ2-2; D may be TRBD1 (5 bases). This CDR3 spans 16 amino acids. CDR1 LNHDA and CDR2 SQIVND come from the germline V gene (reference sequence). V dropped 6 bases and J dropped 4 bases, with 18 bases sitting between them. The CDR3 bases are TGTGCCAGTAGGAGCGCGCCAGGGTCCGTCACCGGGGAGCTGTTTTTT. Translated: CASRSAPGSVTGELFF.

V is TRBV7-3 and J is TRBJ1-6; 7 bases agree with TRBD1. V shed 1 base and J 8 bases; nucleotides not matched to a gene: 2. The CDR3 loop spans 14 amino acids. The germline V gene encodes CDR1 SGHTA and CDR2 FQGTGA. CDR3 sequence: CASSLMGTDSPLHF. The CDR3 DNA sequence: TGTGCCAGCAGCTTAATGGGGACAGATTCACCCCTCCACTTT.

This chain connects TRBV30 to TRBJ1-2; possibly TRBD1 for D (6 bases). CDR3 size: 13 residues. Germline V gene sequence: CDR1 GTSNPN, CDR2 SVGIG (reference sequence). V shed 0 bases and J shed 8 bases, with 13 bases lying between them. This chain's CDR3 is CAWSVGGGSGYTF. The CDR3 nucleotides are TGTGCCTGGAGTGTAGGGGGGGGATCGGGCTACACCTTC.

This chain connects TRBV4-3 to TRBJ2-6; no firm D call. The CDR3 length is 18 residues. Trimming removed 0 bases from V and 0 bases from J, with 12 bases in between. Germline V gene lookup returns CDR1 LGHNA and CDR2 YSLEER. This CDR3 is CASSQDSPLLSGANVLTF. CDR3 bases: TGCGCCAGCAGCCAAGATTCCCCGCTACTCTCTGGGGCCAACGTCCTGACTTTC.

The chain recombines TRBV5-1 with TRBJ1-1, with D uncertain. V gave up 5 bases and J gave up 1 base, with 9 bases separating them. CDR1 SGHRS and CDR2 YFSETQ come from the germline V gene. The CDR3 has 13 residues. CDR3 nucleotides: TGCGCCAGCAGTAACTTGGGGAACACTGAAGCTTTCTTT. Translating it yields CASSNLGNTEAFF.

Turning to this clone: Compared with germline, one end of the junction differs, possibly owing to a read error. The chain carries TRBV29-1 and TRBJ1-2; D is perhaps TRBD1 (5 bases). The CDR3 sequence is 10 residues long. Germline V gives CDR1 SQVTM, CDR2 ANQGSEA. The CDR3, as DNA: TGCAGCGTGGATGAGGGGCGCGGCTCCTTC. Translating it yields CSVDEGRGSF.